Each of the 10 T cell receptor beta chains below was sequenced from the same sample in a study of CD8+CD57+ T cells in acquired aplastic anemia. Patients included in sequencing had previously demonstrated CD8+CD57+ cell expansion by flow cytometry. The use of genomic DNA as template underpinned the TCR beta VDJ and CDR3 profiling. Via MiXCR, TCRdb re-called the reads, giving one row per CDR3 protein. The sample shows approximately 250,000 distinct CDR3 sequences, 82% of them seen only once. Sequencing was done on a sample of sorted CD4+, CD8+, or CD8+CD57+ T cells (not recorded which) from PBMCs. These receptors came from a human donor with aplastic anemia.

This chain joins TRBV11-3 and TRBJ2-7; 7 bases are shared with TRBD1. With V trimmed by 3 bases and J by 1 base, 15 bases remained unmatched. Germline lookup yields CDR1 SGHNT and CDR2 YENEEA. The CDR3 sequence is 18 residues long. The CDR3 is CASSFDPKGTALSYEQYV. In DNA, the CDR3 is TGTGCCAGCAGCTTTGATCCGAAAGGGACAGCCCTTTCCTACGAGCAGTACGTC.

The rearrangement links TRBV9 to TRBJ2-1, with D possibly matching TRBD1 (5 bases). CDR3 length equals 16 residues. Looked up from germline, CDR1 is SGDLS and CDR2 is YYNGEE. V lost 7 bases and J 6 bases, leaving 23 bases between the germline ends. CDR3 nucleotide sequence: TGTGCCAGCGGCGAATCTAGGAACAGGCAGTTCAATGAGCAGTTCTTC. It encodes CASGESRNRQFNEQFF.

Of note for this clonotype: An end of the junction does not agree with germline; a read error may underlie this. V and J are TRBV7-2 and TRBJ1-3; D uncertain. The CDR3 covers 14 residues. Germline V CDR1 and CDR2: SGHTA, FQGNSA. DNA for the CDR3: TGTGCCAGCACCCGAGATGGAGACGGAAACACCATATACTTT. It yields the protein CASTRDGDGNTIYF.

V and J are TRBV20-1 and TRBJ1-2, with TRBD1 identical over 12 bases. The germline V gene has CDR1 DFQATT and CDR2 SNEGSKA (reference sequence). Trimming cost V 3 bases and J 3 bases; bases outside gene matches: 8. The CDR3 runs 16 residues. The CDR3 protein is CSASEGTGGADYGYTF. The DNA for the CDR3 is TGCAGTGCTAGCGAGGGGACAGGGGGCGCCGACTATGGCTACACCTTC.

The rearrangement links TRBV7-9 to TRBJ1-2; D gene uncertain. CDR1 SEHNR and CDR2 FQNEAQ come from the germline V gene (reference sequence). This CDR3 contains 15 residues. Trimming took off 5 bases at V and 0 bases at J, with 13 bases between the two ends. CDR3: CASSPGPMANYGYTF. The CDR3 coding sequence is TGTGCCAGCAGCCCCGGCCCTATGGCTAACTATGGCTACACCTTC.

This chain joins TRBV2 and TRBJ1-1, with D possibly being TRBD1 (6 bases). This CDR3 has 15 residues. CDR1 and CDR2 (germline): SNHLY, FYNNEI. V was shortened by 4 bases and J by 0 bases, with 12 bases between the two germline ends. CDR3 DNA sequence: TGTGCCAGCAGTGTGGCGGGGGCAGTGAACACTGAAGCTTTCTTT. It encodes CASSVAGAVNTEAFF.

The gene calls are TRBV7-3 and TRBJ2-3; perhaps D is TRBD1 or TRBD2 (5 bases each). CDR1 and CDR2 (germline): SGHTA, FQGTGA. V was clipped by 4 bases and J by 10 bases, with 21 bases between them. This CDR3 region has 15 residues. In DNA form, the CDR3 reads TGTGCCAGCAGCTCCCGGGGCCCCCCCACAGTTTCGCAGTATTTT. It specifies CASSSRGPPTVSQYF.

The gene calls are TRBV7-9 and TRBJ2-3, with 10 bases identical to TRBD1. This CDR3 region has 15 residues. V gave up 4 bases and J gave up 11 bases; unmatched junction bases: 12. CDR1 and CDR2 from the germline V gene are SEHNR and FQNEAQ (reference sequence). CDR3 sequence: CASSSRDRGRGEQYF. CDR3 DNA: TGTGCCAGCAGCTCCCGAGACAGGGGGCGGGGTGAGCAGTATTTT.

This chain joins TRBV24-1 and TRBJ2-2; TRBD2 might be the D (5 bases). The V and J ends lost 9 bases and 3 bases respectively, with 10 bases between them. Germline CDR1 and CDR2: KGHDR and SFDVKD. The CDR3 loop spans 13 amino acids. CDR3 region: CATCAGDTGELFF. The CDR3 DNA reads TGTGCCACCTGTGCCGGGGACACCGGGGAGCTGTTTTTT.

For this clonotype: This CDR3 is missing its conserved last phenylalanine or tryptophan, likely due to a read error. The DNA is omitted, as the CDR3 cannot be located on it reliably, and the CDR3 follows TCRdb's listing. The chain has TRBV2 and TRBJ2-3; the tabulated D call, TRBD1, remains unverified against the DNA. The germline V gene has CDR1 SNHLY and CDR2 FYNNEI. The CDR3 length is 15 residues, termini included. The CDR3 is CASGDGGTDTQYYYP.